This T cell receptor (beta chain) stems from a study of early T cells in non-severe SARS-CoV-2 infection. Looked up from germline, CDR1 is DFQATT and CDR2 is SNEGSKA (reference sequence). The CDR3 spans 13 residues. Between the trimmed V and J ends, which lost 7 bases and 3 bases, there was a span of 15 bases. This clonotype has at least ten counts. MiXCR was run by TCRdb on the 5' RACE reads, yielding one entry per CDR3 protein. There are roughly 57,000 distinct CDR3 sequences in the sample; over 10% occur only once, and about 9.3% lies in the top ten. This chain connects TRBV20-1 to TRBJ1-1; D not resolved. The clonotype comes from an adult who was a healthcare worker with PCR-confirmed SARS-CoV-2 infection or an uninfected control (not recorded which). The material sequenced was whole blood, taken at baseline. This CDR3 is CSVAAKVDTEAFF. CDR3 in DNA: TGCAGTGTCGCAGCAAAAGTGGACACTGAAGCTTTCTTT.